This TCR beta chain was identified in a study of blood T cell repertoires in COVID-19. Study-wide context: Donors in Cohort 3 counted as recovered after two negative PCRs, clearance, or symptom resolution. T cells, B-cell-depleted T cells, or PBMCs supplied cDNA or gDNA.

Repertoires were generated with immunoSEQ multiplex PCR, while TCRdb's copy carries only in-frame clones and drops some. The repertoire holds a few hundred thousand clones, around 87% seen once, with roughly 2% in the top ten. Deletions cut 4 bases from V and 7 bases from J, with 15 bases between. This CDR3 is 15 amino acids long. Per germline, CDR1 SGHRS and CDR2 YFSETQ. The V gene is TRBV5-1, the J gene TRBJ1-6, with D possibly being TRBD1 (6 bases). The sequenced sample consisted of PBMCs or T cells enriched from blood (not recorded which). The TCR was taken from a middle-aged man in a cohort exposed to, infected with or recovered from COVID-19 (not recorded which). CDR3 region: CASSLTGLGNSPLHF. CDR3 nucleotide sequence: TGCGCCAGCAGCCTAACAGGGTTGGGGAATTCACCCCTCCACTTT.